This passage covers 12 T cell receptor beta chains from one sample sequenced in a study of T cell repertoires in cytomegalovirus infection. TCRdb reanalysed the reads using MiXCR and keeps one entry per CDR3 protein. The data hold approximately 100,000 distinct CDR3 sequences, with around 22% observed a single time. Sequenced: CD8+ T cells from PBMCs. The receptors were gathered from a human donor in good health (CMV status not recorded). Some clones in this sample may be carry-over from other donors' samples.

This clonotype was counted many times. The V call is TRBV7-6, the J call TRBJ2-2, with D possibly TRBD2 on 6 matching bases. CDR1 SGHVS and CDR2 FNYEAQ come from the germline V gene. The V end lost 2 bases, the J end lost 2 bases, and 9 bases lay between the germline ends. The CDR3 contains 15 residues. CDR3 amino acids: CASSLRRGNTGELFF. CDR3 nucleotide sequence: TGTGCCAGCAGCTTACGGCGGGGAAACACCGGGGAGCTGTTTTTT. Full variable domain (remainder filled in from reference TRBV7-6 and TRBJ2-2): GAGVSQSPRYKVTKRGQDVALRCDPISGHVSLYWYRQALGQGPEFLTYFNYEAQQDKSGLPNDRFSAERPEGSISTLTIQRTEQRDSAMYRCASSLRRGNTGELFFGEGSRLTVL.

The V call is TRBV3-1, the J call TRBJ1-2; D possibly corresponds to TRBD1 (6 bases). Between the trimmed V and J ends, which lost 5 bases and 4 bases, there was a span of 14 bases. Germline-derived CDR1 and CDR2 are LGHDT and YNNKEL (reference sequence). This CDR3 contains 14 residues. The CDR3 reads CASSSGQIGYGYTF. The CDR3 region has the DNA TGTGCCAGCAGCTCAGGACAGATTGGCTATGGCTACACCTTC.

This clonotype was detected ten times or more. The J gene is TRBJ2-1, the V gene TRBV7-2, with a tentative D call TRBD2 (7 bases). Germline CDR1 reads SGHTA; CDR2 reads FQGNSA. The CDR3 is 16 amino acids. Trimming took 1 base from V and 8 from J, leaving 18 bases between them. CDR3: CASSLGGGVRVDEQFF. The DNA for the CDR3 is TGTGCCAGCAGCTTAGGGGGGGGCGTTCGAGTGGATGAGCAGTTCTTC.

This clonotype was seen repeatedly, ten times or more. The chain combines TRBV2 with TRBJ1-2; the D gene is possibly TRBD1 (5 bases). This CDR3 is 13 amino acids long. Per germline, CDR1 SNHLY and CDR2 FYNNEI. Trimming removed 5 bases from V and 4 bases from J, with 11 bases in between. CDR3 in amino acids: CASSPGGFYGYTF. Here the CDR3 DNA reads TGTGCCAGCAGTCCCGGGGGGTTCTATGGCTACACCTTC.

This clonotype has at least ten counts. The chain links TRBV6-5 to TRBJ1-3; D is perhaps TRBD1 (6 bases). Trimming stripped 6 bases from V and 0 bases from J, with 15 bases between. The length of the CDR3 is 16 residues. From germline, CDR1 is MNHEY and CDR2 SVGAGI. The CDR3 region is CASSQSTGSSGNTIYF. CDR3 in DNA: TGTGCCAGCAGCCAGTCTACAGGGTCCTCTGGAAACACCATATATTTT.

This clonotype has ten or more counts. CDR3 amino acids: CASSQDGEGGDQPQHF. The CDR3 region has the DNA TGCGCCAGCAGCCAAGATGGTGAGGGGGGGGATCAGCCCCAGCATTTT. This chain joins TRBV4-1 and TRBJ1-5; possible D gene TRBD1, 6 bases. In germline, CDR1 is MGHRA, CDR2 YSYEKL. The CDR3 is 16 amino acids. V lost 0 bases, J lost 5 bases, and 14 bases lay in between.

At least ten counts were recorded for this clonotype. The V call is TRBV12-3 or TRBV12-4, the J call TRBJ2-5; no firm D call. The V end was cut by 3 bases, the J end by 0 bases, with 5 bases between. The CDR3 contains 13 residues. CDR3 coding DNA: TGTGCCAGCAGTTTGGCCTACCAAGAGACCCAGTACTTC. Amino acid sequence: CASSLAYQETQYF.

This clonotype was recorded at least ten times. The V gene is TRBV7-2, the J gene TRBJ1-5, with D uncertain. The V gene's germline CDR1 is SGHTA and CDR2 FQGNSA. V lost 5 bases to trimming and J lost 5 bases, with 10 bases between them. CDR3 length: 13 residues. This CDR3 is CASSPRRDQPQHF. The CDR3 DNA follows: TGTGCCAGCAGCCCCCGGCGGGATCAGCCCCAGCATTTT.

J is TRBJ2-1 and V is TRBV2; D may be TRBD1 (5 bases). Germline V gives CDR1 SNHLY, CDR2 FYNNEI. The ends were cut back, 7 bases at V and 8 bases at J, with 6 bases in the middle. This CDR3 comprises 10 residues. The CDR3 loop reads CASKGYEQFF. The CDR3 region has the DNA TGTGCCAGCAAGGGGTATGAGCAGTTCTTC.

The V and J genes are TRBV10-3 and TRBJ1-2; 10 bases line up with TRBD1. The length of the CDR3 is 13 residues. V was pared by 8 bases and J by 6 bases, with 6 bases of the junction left unmatched. The germline gives CDR1 ENHRY, CDR2 SYGVKD. The CDR3 nucleotides are TGTGCCATCGGGTCGACAGGGGGCAATGGCTACACCTTC. Its protein is CAIGSTGGNGYTF.

V gene TRBV6-6 combines with J gene TRBJ2-1, with D hard to call. V lost 3 bases to trimming and J lost 9 bases, with 6 bases between them. The CDR3 length is 11 residues. Germline CDR1 is MNHNY and CDR2 is SVGAGI (reference sequence). For the CDR3, the DNA is TGTGCCAGCAGTTATGGGGTTGAGCAGTTCTTC. This sequence encodes CASSYGVEQFF.

This clonotype was detected many times. The chain links TRBV7-8 to TRBJ2-4; 10 bases fit TRBD1. V was pared by 4 bases and J by 2 bases, with 11 bases of the junction left unmatched. The CDR3 loop spans 18 amino acids. From germline, CDR1 is SGHVS and CDR2 FQNEAQ. The CDR3 loop reads CASSYHGDRGQTKNIQYF. CDR3 nucleotides: TGTGCCAGCAGCTACCACGGAGACAGGGGGCAAACCAAAAACATTCAGTACTTC.